Given below is one TCR beta chain in context. The antigen is not known. This sample is part of a study of somatic mutations in cytotoxic T cells in rheumatoid arthritis. Whole-study context: Several of the V beta antibody-stained T-cell populations were flow-sorted at nearly 100% purity; V beta1+ cells were among them and were sequenced for TCRB. Study conclusions and caveats: An age-related increase in CD8+ clonality was seen in rheumatoid arthritis patients but not in healthy controls. Among rheumatoid arthritis patients and age-matched healthy controls, CD8+ T-cell clonality was not significantly different. There was no knowledge of the antigen targets of the expanded CD8+ clones.

Trimming at V came to 6 bases and at J to 2 bases, leaving 10 bases not matched to a gene. Germline assignment: CDR1 MDHEN and CDR2 SYDVKM. This CDR3 is built from 16 residues. Produced via immunoSEQ multiplex PCR; TCRdb's table is partial and in-frame only. The data hold 15,000 to 20,000 clones, with 79% observed a single time. The V and J genes are TRBV28 and TRBJ2-1, with 7 bases aligning to TRBD2. The sequence derives from an adult with rheumatoid arthritis. Sequenced input: CD8+ T cells sorted from blood. In DNA form, the CDR3 reads TGTGCCAGCAGCAAAACCGCCGGGACTACCTACAATGAGCAGTTCTTC. This codes for CASSKTAGTTYNEQFF.